The 9 T cell receptor beta chains in this list originate from one sample, sequenced in a study of T cell responses to AZD1222 COVID-19 vaccine. Repertoires were generated with immunoSEQ multiplex PCR, while TCRdb's copy carries only in-frame clones and drops some. The sample records more than 100,000 clones, 80% to 90% being singletons. The sample was peripheral blood, taken on day 0 of AZD1222 vaccination. The receptor set was obtained from an adult in good health.

The V call is TRBV6-1, the J call TRBJ1-4, with TRBD1 as a possible D gene (5 bases). This CDR3 has 15 residues. V was pared by 1 base and J by 3 bases, with 9 bases between. Germline values: CDR1 MNHNS, CDR2 SASEGT. CDR3 bases: TGTGCCAGCAGTGAAGACCGGGGACCTAATGAAAAACTGTTTTTT. It is translated as CASSEDRGPNEKLFF.

This clone has only a few counts. V gene TRBV5-4 combines with J gene TRBJ1-2, with 7 bases matching TRBD1. V was pared by 5 bases and J by 5 bases, with 6 bases of the junction left unmatched. Germline-derived CDR1 and CDR2 are SGHNT and YYREEE (reference sequence). This CDR3 has 13 amino acids. The CDR3 DNA reads as TGTGCCAGCAGGGGCGACAGGGATTATGGCTACACCTTC. Protein sequence: CASRGDRDYGYTF. The full variable domain, completed using reference TRBV5-4 and TRBJ1-2, is ETGVTQSPTHLIKTRGQQVTLRCSSQSGHNTVSWYQQALGQGPQFIFQYYREEENGRGNFPPRFSGLQFPNYSSELNVNALELDDSALYLCASRGDRDYGYTFGSGTRLTVV.

The chain recombines TRBV6-5 with TRBJ2-3; 8 positions agree with TRBD2. Germline loops: CDR1 MNHEY, CDR2 SVGAGI. Trimming at V came to 5 bases and at J to 4 bases, leaving 5 bases not matched to a gene. The CDR3 loop spans 14 amino acids. Written as DNA, the CDR3 is TGTGCCAGCAGTACGGGGGGGGGCCCAGATACGCAGTATTTT. Its protein is CASSTGGGPDTQYF.

The V and J genes are TRBV19 and TRBJ1-1, with D perhaps matching TRBD1 (6 bases). Germline loops: CDR1 LNHDA, CDR2 SQIVND (reference sequence). V dropped 10 bases and J dropped 4 bases, with 19 bases sitting between them. The CDR3 is 14 amino acids. The CDR3 DNA reads as TGTGCCACGGTACCTTTACAGGGAGCCACTGAAGCTTTCTTT. It codes for CATVPLQGATEAFF.

CDR3 protein: CASSDDRVRSVKLFF. CDR3 sequence (DNA): TGTGCCAGCAGTGACGACAGGGTGAGGTCGGTAAAACTGTTTTTT. The chain links TRBV25-1 to TRBJ1-4, with 7 bases fitting TRBD1. This CDR3 is 15 amino acids long. Germline lookup yields CDR1 MGHDK and CDR2 SYGVNS. J was trimmed by 10 bases and V by 3 bases; bases with no gene match: 11.

This clone has a handful of counts. For the CDR3, the DNA is TGTGCCAGCAGCTTACCTCTCATGAACACTGAAGCTTTCTTT. This translates into CASSLPLMNTEAFF. V and J are TRBV5-4 and TRBJ1-1, with D uncertain. Looked up from germline, CDR1 is SGHNT and CDR2 is YYREEE (reference sequence). V dropped 2 bases and J dropped 0 bases, with 8 bases sitting between them. The CDR3 is 14 amino acids.

This sequence joins TRBV19 and TRBJ2-5; D unclear. Trimming pared 6 bases from V and 2 bases from J, leaving 4 bases between. The CDR3 totals 11 residues. From germline, CDR1 is LNHDA and CDR2 SQIVND (reference sequence). The CDR3 DNA reads as TGTGCCAGTAGCATTCAAGAGACCCAGTACTTC. Residues: CASSIQETQYF. Full variable domain (outside the CDR3, taken from reference TRBV19 and TRBJ2-5): DGGITQSPKYLFRKEGQNVTLSCEQNLNHDAMYWYRQDPGQGLRLIYYSQIVNDFQKGDIAEGYSVSREKKESFPLTVTSAQKNPTAFYLCASSIQETQYFGPGTRLLVL.

This clone was counted only a few times. The genes are TRBV6-4 and TRBJ2-2, with TRBD1 matching over 8 bases. This CDR3 spans 15 amino acids. The V segment lost 4 bases and the J segment 6 bases; nucleotides outside the gene matches: 7. CDR1 is MRHNA, CDR2 SNTAGT, per germline. DNA of the CDR3: TGTGCCAGCAGTGTCGGGACAGGAACACCCGGGGAGCTGTTTTTT. Translated, it gives CASSVGTGTPGELFF.

V usage is TRBV9 and J usage is TRBJ2-7; no reliable D call. The V and J ends lost 0 bases and 4 bases respectively, with 17 bases between them. The CDR3 is made up of 16 amino acids. CDR1 is SGDLS, CDR2 YYNGEE, per germline. The CDR3 DNA is TGTGCCAGCAGCGTAGTTTGGCGGAACAAGTCATACGAGCAGTACTTC. Translating it yields CASSVVWRNKSYEQYF.